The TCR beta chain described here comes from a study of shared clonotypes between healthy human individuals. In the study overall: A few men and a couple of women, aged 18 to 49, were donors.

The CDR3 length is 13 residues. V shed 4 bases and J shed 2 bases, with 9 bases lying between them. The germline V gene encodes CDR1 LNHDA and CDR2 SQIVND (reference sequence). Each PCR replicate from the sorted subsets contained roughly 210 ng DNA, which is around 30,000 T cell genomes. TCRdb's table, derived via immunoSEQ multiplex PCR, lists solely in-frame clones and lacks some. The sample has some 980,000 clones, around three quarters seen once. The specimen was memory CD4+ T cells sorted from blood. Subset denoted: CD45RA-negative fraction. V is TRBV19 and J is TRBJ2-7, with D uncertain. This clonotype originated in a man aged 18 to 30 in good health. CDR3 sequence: CASSTTRTYEQYF. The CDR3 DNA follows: TGTGCCAGTAGTACAACTCGCACCTACGAGCAGTACTTC.